This TCR beta chain was retrieved from a study of blood T cell repertoires in COVID-19. Study-wide background: Spain, Italy and the United States supplied samples that represented acute and convalescent COVID-19. Sources were T cells, B-cell-depleted T cells, or PBMCs; the material itself was cDNA or gDNA.

Original methodology: For nucleated cells, counts were estimated from reference gene primer amplification. Sequenced by immunoSEQ multiplex PCR; TCRdb stores in-frame clones only, minus some. That table is the source of V, J and clone size, and D and trimming were worked out from the DNA. This table has approximately 80,000 clones, roughly 88% appearing once. With 4 bases removed from V and 1 base from J, the gap between germline ends came to 13 bases. CDR3 size: 15 residues. Germline-derived CDR1 and CDR2 are SGHRS and YFSETQ. The material sequenced was peripheral blood. This chain joins TRBV5-1 and TRBJ2-3, with TRBD1 as a possible D gene (6 bases). The receptor's source is a man aged 50-59 years with active COVID-19. CDR3 DNA: TGCGCCAGCAGCCAAGGGGGTTGGGGCACAGATACGCAGTATTTT. Translation gives CASSQGGWGTDTQYF.